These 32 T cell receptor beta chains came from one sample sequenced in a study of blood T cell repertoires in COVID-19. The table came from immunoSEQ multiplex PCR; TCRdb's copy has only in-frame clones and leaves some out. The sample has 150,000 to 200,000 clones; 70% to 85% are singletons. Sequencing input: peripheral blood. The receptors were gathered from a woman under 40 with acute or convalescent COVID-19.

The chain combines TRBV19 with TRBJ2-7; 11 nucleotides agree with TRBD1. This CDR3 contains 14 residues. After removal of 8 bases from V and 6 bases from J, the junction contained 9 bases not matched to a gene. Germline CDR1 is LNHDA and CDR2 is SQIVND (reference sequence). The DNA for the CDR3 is TGTGCCAGTGGAGGGACAGGGGGAACGGGCGAGCAGTACTTC. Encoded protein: CASGGTGGTGEQYF.

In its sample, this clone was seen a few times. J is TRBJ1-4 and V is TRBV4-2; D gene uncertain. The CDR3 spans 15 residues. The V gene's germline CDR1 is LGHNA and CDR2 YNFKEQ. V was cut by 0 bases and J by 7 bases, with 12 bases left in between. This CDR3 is CASSQDSWLIEKLFF. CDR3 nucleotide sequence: TGTGCCAGCAGCCAAGACAGTTGGTTAATTGAAAAACTGTTTTTT.

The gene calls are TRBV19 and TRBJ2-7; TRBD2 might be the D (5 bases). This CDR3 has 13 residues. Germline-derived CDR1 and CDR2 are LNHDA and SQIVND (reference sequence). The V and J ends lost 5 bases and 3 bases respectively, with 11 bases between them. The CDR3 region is CASSGSDGYEQYF. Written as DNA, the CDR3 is TGTGCCAGTAGTGGTAGCGACGGCTACGAGCAGTACTTC.

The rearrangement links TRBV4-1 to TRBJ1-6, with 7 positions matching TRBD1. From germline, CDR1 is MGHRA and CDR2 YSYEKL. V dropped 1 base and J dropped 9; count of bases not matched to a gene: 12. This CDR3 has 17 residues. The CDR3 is CASSQGTQGRKGSPLHF. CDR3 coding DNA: TGCGCCAGCAGCCAAGGGACACAGGGGAGAAAGGGTTCACCCCTCCACTTT.

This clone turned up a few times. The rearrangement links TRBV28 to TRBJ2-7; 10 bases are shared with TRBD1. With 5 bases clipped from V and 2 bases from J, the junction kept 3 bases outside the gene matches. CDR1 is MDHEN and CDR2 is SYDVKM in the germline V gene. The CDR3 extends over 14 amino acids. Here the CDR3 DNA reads TGTGCCAGCAGTCGGACAGGGGGGACCTACGAGCAGTACTTC. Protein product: CASSRTGGTYEQYF.

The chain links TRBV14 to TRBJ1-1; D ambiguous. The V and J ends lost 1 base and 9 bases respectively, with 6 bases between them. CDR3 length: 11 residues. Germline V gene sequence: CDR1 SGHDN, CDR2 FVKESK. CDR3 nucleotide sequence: TGTGCCAGCAGCCAAGGGGCGAAAGCTTTCTTT. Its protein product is CASSQGAKAFF.

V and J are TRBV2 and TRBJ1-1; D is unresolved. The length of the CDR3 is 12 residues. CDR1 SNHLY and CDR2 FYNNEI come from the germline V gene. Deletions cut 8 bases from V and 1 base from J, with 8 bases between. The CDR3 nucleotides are TGTGCCAGCCTCACACCGAACACTGAAGCTTTCTTT. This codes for CASLTPNTEAFF.

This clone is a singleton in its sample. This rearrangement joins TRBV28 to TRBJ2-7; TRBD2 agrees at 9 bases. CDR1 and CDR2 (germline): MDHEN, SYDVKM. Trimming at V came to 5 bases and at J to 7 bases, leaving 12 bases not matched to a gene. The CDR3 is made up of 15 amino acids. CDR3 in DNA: TGTGCCAGCAGTCGTATCAGCGGGGGGCCATTAGAGCAGTACTTC. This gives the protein CASSRISGGPLEQYF.

The CDR3 protein is CASSLTPGQAYGYTF. The CDR3 DNA follows: TGTGCCAGCAGTTTAACCCCGGGACAGGCCTATGGCTACACCTTC. The rearrangement joins TRBV27 to TRBJ1-2; 8 bases are a match to TRBD1. The CDR3 sequence is 15 residues long. The germline CDR1 and CDR2 sequences are MNHEY and SMNVEV (reference sequence). With V trimmed by 2 bases and J by 4 bases, 6 bases remained unmatched.

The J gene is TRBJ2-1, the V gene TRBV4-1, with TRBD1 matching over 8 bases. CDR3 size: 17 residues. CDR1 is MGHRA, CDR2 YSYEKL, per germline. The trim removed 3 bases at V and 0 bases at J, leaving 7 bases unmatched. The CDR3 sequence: CASSQWTGPSSYNEQFF. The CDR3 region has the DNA TGCGCCAGCAGCCAGTGGACAGGGCCTAGCTCCTACAATGAGCAGTTCTTC.

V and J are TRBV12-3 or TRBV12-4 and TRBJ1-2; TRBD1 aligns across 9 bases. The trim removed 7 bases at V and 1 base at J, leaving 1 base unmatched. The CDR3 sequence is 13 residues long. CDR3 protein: CASTTGGNYGYTF. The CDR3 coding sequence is TGTGCCAGCACGACAGGGGGTAACTATGGCTACACCTTC.

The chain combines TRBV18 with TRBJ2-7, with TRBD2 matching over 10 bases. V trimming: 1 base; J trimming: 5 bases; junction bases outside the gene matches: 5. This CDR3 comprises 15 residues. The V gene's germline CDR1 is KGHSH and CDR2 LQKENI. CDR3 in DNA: TGTGCCAGCTCACCACGGAGCGGGAGGGTCCACGAGCAGTACTTC. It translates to CASSPRSGRVHEQYF. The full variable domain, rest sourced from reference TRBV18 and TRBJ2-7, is NAGVMQNPRHLVRRRGQEARLRCSPMKGHSHVYWYRQLPEEGLKFMVYLQKENIIDESGMPKERFSAEFPKEGPSILRIQQVVRGDSAAYFCASSPRSGRVHEQYFGPGTRLTVT.

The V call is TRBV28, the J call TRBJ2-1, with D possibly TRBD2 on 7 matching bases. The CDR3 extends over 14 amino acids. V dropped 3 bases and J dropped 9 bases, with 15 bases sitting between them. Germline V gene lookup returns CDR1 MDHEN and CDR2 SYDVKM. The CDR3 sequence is CASSLGGRGGEQFF. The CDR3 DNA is TGTGCCAGCAGTTTGGGGGGGCGCGGCGGTGAGCAGTTCTTC.

The CDR3 DNA sequence: TGTGCCAGCAGGACAGGGGCTAACACTGAAGCTTTCTTT. Its protein product is CASRTGANTEAFF. The chain carries TRBV2 and TRBJ1-1; the match to TRBD1 covers 8 bases. This CDR3 has 13 amino acids. The germline V gene has CDR1 SNHLY and CDR2 FYNNEI. V gave up 6 bases and J gave up 2 bases; unmatched junction bases: 2.

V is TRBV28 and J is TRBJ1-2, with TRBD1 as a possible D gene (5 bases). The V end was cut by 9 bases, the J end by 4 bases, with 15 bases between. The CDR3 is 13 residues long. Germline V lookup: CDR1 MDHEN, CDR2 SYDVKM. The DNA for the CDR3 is TGTGCCAGGGACAAGGACCGGGCCTATGGCTACACCTTC. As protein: CARDKDRAYGYTF.

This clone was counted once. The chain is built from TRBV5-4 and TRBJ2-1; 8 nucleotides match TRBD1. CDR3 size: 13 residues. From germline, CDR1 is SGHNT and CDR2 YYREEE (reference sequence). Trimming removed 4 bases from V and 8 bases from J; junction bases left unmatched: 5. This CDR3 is CASSTDRVDEQFF. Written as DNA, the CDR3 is TGTGCCAGCAGCACGGACAGGGTTGATGAGCAGTTCTTC.

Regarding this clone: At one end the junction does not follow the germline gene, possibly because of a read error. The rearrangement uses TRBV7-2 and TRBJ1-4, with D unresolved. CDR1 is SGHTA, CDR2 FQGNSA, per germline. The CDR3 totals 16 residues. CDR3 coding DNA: TGTGCCAGCCGCTTCGGAACCCTGGCGGTAGTCGAAAAACTGTTTTTT. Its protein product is CASRFGTLAVVEKLFF.

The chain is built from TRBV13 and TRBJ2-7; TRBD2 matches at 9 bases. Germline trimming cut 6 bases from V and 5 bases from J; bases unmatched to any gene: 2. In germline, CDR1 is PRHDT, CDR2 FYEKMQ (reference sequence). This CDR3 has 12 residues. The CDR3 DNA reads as TGTGCCAGCAGGAGCGGGGGGAACGAGCAGTACTTC. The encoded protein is CASRSGGNEQYF.

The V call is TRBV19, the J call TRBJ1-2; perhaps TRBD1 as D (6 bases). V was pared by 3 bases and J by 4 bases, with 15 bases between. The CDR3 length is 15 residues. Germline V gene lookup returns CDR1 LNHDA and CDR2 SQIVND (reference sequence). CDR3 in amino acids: CASSIPDRRIYGYTF. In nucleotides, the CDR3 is TGTGCCAGTAGTATCCCCGACAGGCGTATCTATGGCTACACCTTC.

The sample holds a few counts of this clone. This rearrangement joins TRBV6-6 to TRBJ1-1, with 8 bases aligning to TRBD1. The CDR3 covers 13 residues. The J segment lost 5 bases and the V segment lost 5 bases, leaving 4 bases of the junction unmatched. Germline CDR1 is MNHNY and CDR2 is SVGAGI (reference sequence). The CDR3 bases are TGTGCCAGCAGTGCCACAGGGGGGACTGAAGCTTTCTTT. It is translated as CASSATGGTEAFF.

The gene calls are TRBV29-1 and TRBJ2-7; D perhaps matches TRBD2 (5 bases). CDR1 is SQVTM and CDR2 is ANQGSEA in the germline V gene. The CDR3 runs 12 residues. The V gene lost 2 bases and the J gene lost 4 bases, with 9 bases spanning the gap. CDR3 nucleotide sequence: TGCAGCGTTGAACTAGCCAGATACGAGCAGTACTTC. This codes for CSVELARYEQYF.

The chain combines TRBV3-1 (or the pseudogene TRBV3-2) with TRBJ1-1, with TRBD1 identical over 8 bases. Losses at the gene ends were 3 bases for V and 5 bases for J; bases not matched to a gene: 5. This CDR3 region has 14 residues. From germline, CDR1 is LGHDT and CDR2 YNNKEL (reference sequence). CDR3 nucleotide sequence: TGTGCCAGCAGCCAGACAGGGGCGGTGACTGAAGCTTTCTTT. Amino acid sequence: CASSQTGAVTEAFF.

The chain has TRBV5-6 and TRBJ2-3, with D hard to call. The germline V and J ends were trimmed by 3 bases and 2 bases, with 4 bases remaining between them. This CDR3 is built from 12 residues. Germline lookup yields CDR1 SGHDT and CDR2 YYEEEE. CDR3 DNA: TGTGCCAGCAGCTCGTTCACAGATACGCAGTATTTT. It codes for CASSSFTDTQYF. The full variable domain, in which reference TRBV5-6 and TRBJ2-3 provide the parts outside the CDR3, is DAGVTQSPTHLIKTRGQQVTLRCSPKSGHDTVSWYQQALGQGPQFIFQYYEEEERQRGNFPDRFSGHQFPNYSSELNVNALLLGDSALYLCASSSFTDTQYFGPGTRLTVL.

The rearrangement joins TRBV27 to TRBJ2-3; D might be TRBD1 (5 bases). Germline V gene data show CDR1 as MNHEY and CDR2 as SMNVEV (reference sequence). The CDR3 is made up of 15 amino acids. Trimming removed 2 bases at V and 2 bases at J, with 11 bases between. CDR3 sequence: CASSLLPGSTDTQYF. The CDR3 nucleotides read TGTGCCAGCAGTTTACTCCCAGGGTCCACAGATACGCAGTATTTT.

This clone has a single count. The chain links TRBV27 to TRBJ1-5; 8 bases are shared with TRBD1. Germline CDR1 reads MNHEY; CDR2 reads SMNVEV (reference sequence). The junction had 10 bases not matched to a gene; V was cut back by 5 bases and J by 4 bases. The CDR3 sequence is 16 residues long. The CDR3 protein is CASSPWTGNGNQPQHF. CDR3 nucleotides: TGTGCCAGCAGTCCCTGGACAGGGAATGGTAATCAGCCCCAGCATTTT.

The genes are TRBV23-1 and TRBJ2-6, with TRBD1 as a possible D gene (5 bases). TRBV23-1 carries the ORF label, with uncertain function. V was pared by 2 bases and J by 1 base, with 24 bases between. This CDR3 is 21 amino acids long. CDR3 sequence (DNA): TGCGCCAGCAGTCAAGGTAACAGGAAGAGCCTAAGCCTATCTGGGGCCAACGTCCTGACTTTC. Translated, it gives CASSQGNRKSLSLSGANVLTF.

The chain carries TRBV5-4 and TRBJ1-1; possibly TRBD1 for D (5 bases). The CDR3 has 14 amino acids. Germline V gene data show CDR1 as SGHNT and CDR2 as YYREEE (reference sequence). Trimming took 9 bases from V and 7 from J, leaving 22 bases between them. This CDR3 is CATLPGGTRSEAFF. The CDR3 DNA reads TGTGCCACCCTGCCCGGGGGTACGAGAAGTGAAGCTTTCTTT.

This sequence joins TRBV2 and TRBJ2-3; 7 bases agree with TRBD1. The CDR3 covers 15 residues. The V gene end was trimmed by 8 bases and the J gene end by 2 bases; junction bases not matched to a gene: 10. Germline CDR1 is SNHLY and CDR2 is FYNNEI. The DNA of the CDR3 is TGTGCCAGCGTTCTCGAGGGACAGTACACAGATACGCAGTATTTT. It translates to CASVLEGQYTDTQYF.

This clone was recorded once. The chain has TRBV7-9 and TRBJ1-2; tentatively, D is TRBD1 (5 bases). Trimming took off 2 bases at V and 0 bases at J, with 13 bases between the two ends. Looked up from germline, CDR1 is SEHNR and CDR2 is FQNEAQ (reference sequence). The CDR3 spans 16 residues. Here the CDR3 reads CASSLLQEFSNYGYTF. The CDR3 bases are TGTGCCAGCAGCTTACTACAGGAGTTTTCTAACTATGGCTACACCTTC.

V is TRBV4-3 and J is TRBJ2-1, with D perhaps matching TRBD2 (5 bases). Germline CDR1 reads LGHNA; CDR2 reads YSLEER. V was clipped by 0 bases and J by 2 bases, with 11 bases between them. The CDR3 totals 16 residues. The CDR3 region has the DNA TGCGCCAGCAGCCAAGATCCGGGGATTACCTACAATGAGCAGTTCTTC. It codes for CASSQDPGITYNEQFF.

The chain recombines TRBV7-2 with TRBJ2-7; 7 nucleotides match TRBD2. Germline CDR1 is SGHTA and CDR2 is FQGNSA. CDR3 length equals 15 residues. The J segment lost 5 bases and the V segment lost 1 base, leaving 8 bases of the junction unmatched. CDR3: CASSLGAGASNEQYF. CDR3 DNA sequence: TGTGCCAGCAGCTTAGGGGCGGGAGCTTCCAACGAGCAGTACTTC.

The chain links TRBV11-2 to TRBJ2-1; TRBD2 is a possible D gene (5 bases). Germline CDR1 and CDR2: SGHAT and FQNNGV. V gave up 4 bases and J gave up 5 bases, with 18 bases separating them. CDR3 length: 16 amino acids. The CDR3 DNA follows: TGTGCCAGCAGCTCGTGGGGAGTGGGCCTGGACAATGAGCAGTTCTTC. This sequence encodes CASSSWGVGLDNEQFF.